This TCR beta chain comes out of a study of T cells in localized non-small cell lung cancer. Study-wide results and caveats: Within adjacent lung there appeared a median approximately 59 of the top 100 tumor clones. Uninvolved neighboring lung showed the greatest T cell clonality, exceeding tumor. The tumor had only one region sequenced, so heterogeneity remains possible.

This clone was counted a few times. Its matching antigen is unknown. The germline V and J ends were trimmed by 1 base and 8 bases, with 8 bases remaining between them. CDR1 SGHAT and CDR2 FQNNGV come from the germline V gene. The CDR3 runs 12 residues. Method: immunoSEQ multiplex PCR; TCRdb's copy keeps in-frame clones and lacks some. The sample lists 75,000 to 80,000 clones, around 82% seen once, with about a tenth in the top ten. This receptor was obtained from a female donor over 55 with stage I lung adenocarcinoma. The genes are TRBV11-2 and TRBJ1-1; D remains ambiguous. Here the sequenced sample was peripheral blood, taken before any cancer treatment. The DNA for the CDR3 is TGTGCCAGCAGCTTAGCCGGTTTCGAAGCTTTCTTT. This sequence encodes CASSLAGFEAFF.